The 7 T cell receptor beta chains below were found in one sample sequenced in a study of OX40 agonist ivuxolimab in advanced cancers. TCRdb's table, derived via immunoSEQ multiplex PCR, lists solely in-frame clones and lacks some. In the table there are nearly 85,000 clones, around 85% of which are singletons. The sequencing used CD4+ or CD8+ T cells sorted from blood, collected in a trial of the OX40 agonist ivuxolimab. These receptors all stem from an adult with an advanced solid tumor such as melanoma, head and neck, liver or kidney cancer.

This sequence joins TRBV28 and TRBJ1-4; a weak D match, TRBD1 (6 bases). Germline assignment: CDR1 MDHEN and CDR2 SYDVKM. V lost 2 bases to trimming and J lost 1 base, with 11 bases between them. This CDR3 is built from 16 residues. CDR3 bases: TGTGCCAGCAGTTTACGAGGGGGGGTAACTAATGAAAAACTGTTTTTT. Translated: CASSLRGGVTNEKLFF.

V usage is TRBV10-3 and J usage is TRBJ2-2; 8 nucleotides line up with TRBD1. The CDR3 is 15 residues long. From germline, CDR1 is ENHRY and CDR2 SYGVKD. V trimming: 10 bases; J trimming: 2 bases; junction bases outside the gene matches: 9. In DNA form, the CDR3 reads TGTGCCACGGCACGGACAGGGACTAACACCGGGGAGCTGTTTTTT. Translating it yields CATARTGTNTGELFF.

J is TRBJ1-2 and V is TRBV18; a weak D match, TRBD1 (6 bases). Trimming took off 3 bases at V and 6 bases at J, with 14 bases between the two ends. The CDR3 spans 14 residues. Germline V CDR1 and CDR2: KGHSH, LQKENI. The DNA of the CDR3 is TGTGCCAGCTCACCCTCAGGGGAGTACGATGGCTACACCTTC. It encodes CASSPSGEYDGYTF.

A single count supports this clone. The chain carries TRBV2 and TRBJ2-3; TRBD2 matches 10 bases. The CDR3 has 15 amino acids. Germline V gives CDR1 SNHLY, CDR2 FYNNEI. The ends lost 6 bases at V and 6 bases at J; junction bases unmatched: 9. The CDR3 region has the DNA TGTGCCAGCAGCATAACTAGCGGGATGTGGGATACGCAGTATTTT. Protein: CASSITSGMWDTQYF.

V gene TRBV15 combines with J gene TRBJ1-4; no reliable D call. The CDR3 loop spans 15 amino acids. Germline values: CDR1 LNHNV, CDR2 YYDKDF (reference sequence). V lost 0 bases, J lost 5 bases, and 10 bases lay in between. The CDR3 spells CATSRDRQPNEKLFF. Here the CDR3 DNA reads TGTGCCACCAGCAGAGATCGGCAGCCGAATGAAAAACTGTTTTTT.

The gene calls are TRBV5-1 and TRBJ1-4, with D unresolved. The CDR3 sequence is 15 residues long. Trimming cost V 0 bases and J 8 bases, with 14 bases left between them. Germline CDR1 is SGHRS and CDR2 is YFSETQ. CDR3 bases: TGCGCCAGCAGCTTGGAGACGTGGTCAGGCGAAAAACTGTTTTTT. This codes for CASSLETWSGEKLFF.

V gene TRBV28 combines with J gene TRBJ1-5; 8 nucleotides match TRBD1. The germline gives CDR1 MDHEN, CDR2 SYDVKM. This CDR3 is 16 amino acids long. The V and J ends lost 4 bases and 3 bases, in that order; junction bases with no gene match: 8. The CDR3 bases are TGTGCCAGCAGTTCATACAGGGGGGGAAACAATCAGCCCCAGCATTTT. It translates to CASSSYRGGNNQPQHF.